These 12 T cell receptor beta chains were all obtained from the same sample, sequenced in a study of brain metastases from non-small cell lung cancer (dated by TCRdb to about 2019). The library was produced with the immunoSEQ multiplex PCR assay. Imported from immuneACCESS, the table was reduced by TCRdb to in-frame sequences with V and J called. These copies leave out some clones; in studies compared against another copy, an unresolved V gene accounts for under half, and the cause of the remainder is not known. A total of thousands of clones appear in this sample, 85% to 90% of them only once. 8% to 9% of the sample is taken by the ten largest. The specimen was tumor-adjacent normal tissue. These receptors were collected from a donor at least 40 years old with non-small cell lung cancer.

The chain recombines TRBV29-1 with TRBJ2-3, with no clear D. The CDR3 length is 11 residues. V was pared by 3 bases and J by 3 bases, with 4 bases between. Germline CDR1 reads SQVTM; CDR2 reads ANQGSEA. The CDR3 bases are TGCAGCGTTGAGCTTACAGATACGCAGTATTTT. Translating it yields CSVELTDTQYF.

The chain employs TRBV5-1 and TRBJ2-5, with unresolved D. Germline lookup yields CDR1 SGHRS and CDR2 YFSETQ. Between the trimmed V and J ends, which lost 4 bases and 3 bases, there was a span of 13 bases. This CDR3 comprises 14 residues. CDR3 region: CASSRTMSKETQYF. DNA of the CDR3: TGCGCCAGCAGCCGGACGATGTCAAAAGAGACCCAGTACTTC.

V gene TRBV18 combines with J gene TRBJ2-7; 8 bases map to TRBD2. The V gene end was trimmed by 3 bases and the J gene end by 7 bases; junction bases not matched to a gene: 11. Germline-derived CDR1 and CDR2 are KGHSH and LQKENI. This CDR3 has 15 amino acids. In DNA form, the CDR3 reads TGTGCCAGCTCACCTAGAGGTAGCGGGGCACGAGAGCAGTACTTC. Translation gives CASSPRGSGAREQYF.

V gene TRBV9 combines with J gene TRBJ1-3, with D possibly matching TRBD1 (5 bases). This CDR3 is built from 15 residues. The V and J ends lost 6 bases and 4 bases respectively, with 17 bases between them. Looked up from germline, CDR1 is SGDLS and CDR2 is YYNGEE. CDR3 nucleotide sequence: TGTGCCAGCAATTACTATTCGGGGCCCGGAAACACCATATATTTT. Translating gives CASNYYSGPGNTIYF.

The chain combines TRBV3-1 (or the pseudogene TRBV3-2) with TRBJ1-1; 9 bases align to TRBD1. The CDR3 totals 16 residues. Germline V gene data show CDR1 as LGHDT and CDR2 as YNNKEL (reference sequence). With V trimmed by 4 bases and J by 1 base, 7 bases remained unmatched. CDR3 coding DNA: TGTGCCAGCAGCCCCCCCGGGACAGGGAAGAACACTGAAGCTTTCTTT. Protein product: CASSPPGTGKNTEAFF.

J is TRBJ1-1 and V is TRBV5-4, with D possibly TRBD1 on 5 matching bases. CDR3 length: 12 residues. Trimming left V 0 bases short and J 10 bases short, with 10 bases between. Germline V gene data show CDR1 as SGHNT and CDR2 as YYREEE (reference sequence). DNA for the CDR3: TGTGCCAGCAGCTTGGCGGGGGAAAGAGCTTTCTTT. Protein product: CASSLAGERAFF. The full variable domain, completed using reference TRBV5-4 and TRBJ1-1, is ETGVTQSPTHLIKTRGQQVTLRCSSQSGHNTVSWYQQALGQGPQFIFQYYREEENGRGNFPPRFSGLQFPNYSSELNVNALELDDSALYLCASSLAGERAFFGQGTRLTVV.

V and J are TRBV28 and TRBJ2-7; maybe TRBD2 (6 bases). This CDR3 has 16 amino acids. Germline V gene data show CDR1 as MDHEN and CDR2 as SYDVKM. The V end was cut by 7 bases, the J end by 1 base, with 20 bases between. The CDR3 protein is CASTQGGSQGSYEQYF. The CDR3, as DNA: TGTGCCAGCACTCAAGGAGGGTCGCAGGGATCCTACGAGCAGTACTTC.

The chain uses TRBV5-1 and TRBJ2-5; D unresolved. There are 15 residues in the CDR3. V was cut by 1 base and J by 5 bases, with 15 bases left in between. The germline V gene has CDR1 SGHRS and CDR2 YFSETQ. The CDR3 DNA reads TGCGCCAGCAGCTTGTTATCTGGTCTGGAGGAGACCCAGTACTTC. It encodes CASSLLSGLEETQYF.

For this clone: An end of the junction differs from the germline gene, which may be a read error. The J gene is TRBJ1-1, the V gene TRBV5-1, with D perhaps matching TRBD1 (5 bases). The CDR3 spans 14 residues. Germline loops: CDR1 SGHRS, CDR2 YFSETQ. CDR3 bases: TGCGCCAGTAGCTTGGTTGGGGCGAACACTGAAGCTTTCTTT. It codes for CASSLVGANTEAFF.

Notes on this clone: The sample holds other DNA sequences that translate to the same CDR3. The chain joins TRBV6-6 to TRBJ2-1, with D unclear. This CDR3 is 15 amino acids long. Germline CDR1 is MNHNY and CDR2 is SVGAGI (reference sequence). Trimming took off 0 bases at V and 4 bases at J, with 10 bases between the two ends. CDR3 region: CASSYSNPVYNEQFF. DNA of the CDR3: TGTGCCAGCAGTTACTCGAACCCGGTATACAATGAGCAGTTCTTC.

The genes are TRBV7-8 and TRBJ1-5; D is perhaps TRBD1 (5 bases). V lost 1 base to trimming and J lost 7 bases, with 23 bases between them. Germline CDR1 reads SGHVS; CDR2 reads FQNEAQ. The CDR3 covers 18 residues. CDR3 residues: CASSLGRGPGVLNQPQHF. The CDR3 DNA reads TGTGCCAGCAGCTTAGGAAGAGGACCGGGGGTTCTGAACCAGCCCCAGCATTTT. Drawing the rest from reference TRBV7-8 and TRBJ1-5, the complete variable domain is GAGVSQSPRYKVAKRGQDVALRCDPISGHVSLFWYQQALGQGPEFLTYFQNEAQLDKSGLPSDRFFAERPEGSVSTLKIQRTQQEDSAVYLCASSLGRGPGVLNQPQHFGDGTRLSIL.

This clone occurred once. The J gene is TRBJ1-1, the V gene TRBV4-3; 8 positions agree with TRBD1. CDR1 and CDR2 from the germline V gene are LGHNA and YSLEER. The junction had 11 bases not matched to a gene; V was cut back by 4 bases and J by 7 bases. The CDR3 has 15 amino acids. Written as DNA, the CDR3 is TGCGCCAGCAGCCCGAGGACAGGGTCAATGATTGAAGCTTTCTTT. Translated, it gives CASSPRTGSMIEAFF.